This is a list of T cell receptor beta chains from one sample in a study of cytomegalovirus exposure and HLA in healthy donors. Profiling relied on immunoSEQ multiplex PCR, and the TCRdb table lists in-frame clones only, not all of them. The table shows under 250,000 clones, with 70% to 90% occurring only once. Sequencing input: PBMCs. Receptors originate from a girl aged 2-10 years in good health and CMV-seronegative. The CDR3 runs from the conserved cysteine through the conserved F or W. The D gene is left open where the match is weak. For some rows the clone size is stated as once, few or many, or as a class when expanded; others skip it.

D: TRBD1; J: TRBJ2-1; size: .; V: TRBV28; CDR3: CATIGEGAHKQFF; DNA: TGTGCCACCATTGGTGAGGGGGCCCATAAGCAGTTCTTC
D: .; J: TRBJ2-5; size: .; V: TRBV5-4; CDR3: CASSSTTKETQYF; DNA: TGTGCCAGCAGCTCGACGACAAAAGAGACCCAGTACTTC
D: .; J: TRBJ1-5; size: .; V: TRBV2; CDR3: CASSVAPDQPQHF; DNA: TGTGCCAGCAGTGTCGCCCCGGATCAGCCCCAGCATTTT
D: TRBD2; J: TRBJ2-3; size: .; V: TRBV6-6; CDR3: CASRTSGTVDTQYF; DNA: TGTGCCAGCAGGACTAGCGGGACCGTGGATACGCAGTATTTT
D: TRBD1; J: TRBJ2-5; size: .; V: TRBV7-6; CDR3: CASSSTGTGTQETQYF; DNA: TGTGCCAGCAGCTCCACCGGGACAGGGACCCAAGAGACCCAGTACTTC
D: TRBD2; J: TRBJ2-3; size: .; V: TRBV7-3; CDR3: CASSLSGGTTDTQYF; DNA: TGTGCCAGCAGCTTGAGCGGGGGGACCACAGATACGCAGTATTTT
D: .; J: TRBJ1-1; size: .; V: TRBV5-1; CDR3: CASSLAATANTEAFF; DNA: TGCGCCAGCAGCTTGGCCGCGACAGCGAACACTGAAGCTTTCTTT
D: .; J: TRBJ2-3; size: .; V: TRBV19; CDR3: CASSIEGLRADTQYF; DNA: TGTGCCAGTAGTATTGAGGGCCTTAGGGCCGATACGCAGTATTTT
D: .; J: TRBJ2-7; size: .; V: TRBV27; CDR3: CASSLQGGYEQYF; DNA: TGTGCCAGCAGTTTACAGGGGGGCTACGAGCAGTACTTC
D: .; J: TRBJ2-7; size: few; V: TRBV30; CDR3: CAWTSEGNEQYF; DNA: TGTGCCTGGACCAGCGAGGGAAACGAGCAGTACTTC
D: TRBD2; J: TRBJ2-5; size: .; V: TRBV15; CDR3: CATSSGLATRETQYF; DNA: TGTGCCACCAGCAGTGGACTAGCGACCAGAGAGACCCAGTACTTC
D: .; J: TRBJ2-7; size: once; V: TRBV6-1; CDR3: CASSKGGDYYEQYF; DNA: TGTGCCAGCAGTAAAGGGGGGGACTACTACGAGCAATACTTC
D: .; J: TRBJ1-2; size: .; V: TRBV2; CDR3: CASSEQGYGYTF; DNA: TGTGCCAGCAGTGAACAGGGCTATGGCTACACCTTC
D: .; J: TRBJ1-1; size: .; V: TRBV19; CDR3: CASSTRHDSLSIAFF; DNA: TGTGCCAGTAGTACCAGACACGATTCATTAAGTATAGCTTTCTTT
D: TRBD1; J: TRBJ1-3; size: .; V: TRBV6-5; CDR3: CASSPRDSSGNTIYF; DNA: TGTGCCAGCAGTCCTCGGGACAGCTCTGGAAACACCATATATTTT
D: .; J: TRBJ1-2; size: .; V: TRBV30; CDR3: CAWRRDGNYGYTF; DNA: TGTGCCTGGAGACGGGATGGTAACTATGGCTACACCTTC
D: TRBD1; J: TRBJ1-4; size: .; V: TRBV5-1; CDR3: CASSDQGQTEKLFF; DNA: TGCGCCAGCAGCGATCAGGGACAGACTGAAAAACTGTTTTTT
D: TRBD2; J: TRBJ2-1; size: .; V: TRBV6-6; CDR3: CASKKSGTSGKGQFF; DNA: TGTGCCAGCAAAAAATCCGGGACTAGCGGGAAGGGGCAGTTCTTC
D: .; J: TRBJ1-1; size: .; V: TRBV27; CDR3: CASSLSEGNTEAFF; DNA: TGTGCCAGCAGTCTGTCAGAGGGAAACACTGAAGCTTTCTTT
D: TRBD2; J: TRBJ2-1; size: .; V: TRBV9; CDR3: CASSVAPGGRYEQFF; DNA: TGTGCCAGCAGCGTAGCTCCGGGGGGGCGGTATGAGCAGTTCTTC
D: .; J: TRBJ2-6; size: few; V: TRBV27; CDR3: CASSPVSGANVLTF; DNA: TGTGCCAGCAGTCCCGTCTCTGGGGCCAACGTCCTGACTTTC
D: .; J: TRBJ2-3; size: .; V: TRBV9; CDR3: CASSIFGGSSTDTQYF; DNA: TGTGCCAGCTCTATCTTTGGGGGCTCTAGCACAGATACGCAGTATTTT
D: .; J: TRBJ1-6; size: .; V: TRBV19; CDR3: CASTQGTYNSPLHF; DNA: TGTGCCAGTACGCAGGGTACTTATAATTCACCCCTCCACTTT
D: TRBD1; J: TRBJ2-3; size: .; V: TRBV27; CDR3: CASSTYEPGTGDTDTQYF; DNA: TGTGCCAGCAGTACCTATGAACCCGGGACAGGGGACACAGATACGCAGTATTTT
D: TRBD1; J: TRBJ1-3; size: .; V: TRBV4-1; CDR3: CASSQRTPGTERNTIYF; DNA: TGCGCCAGCAGCCAACGGACCCCCGGGACAGAAAGAAACACCATATATTTT
D: .; J: TRBJ2-1; size: .; V: TRBV7-7; CDR3: CASSLDFASAYNEQFF; DNA: TGTGCCAGCAGCTTAGATTTCGCTAGCGCCTACAATGAGCAGTTCTTC
D: TRBD2; J: TRBJ2-1; size: .; V: TRBV30; CDR3: CAWSVGLAYEQFF; DNA: TGTGCCTGGAGTGTGGGACTAGCATATGAGCAGTTCTTC
D: TRBD2; J: TRBJ2-3; size: once; V: TRBV9; CDR3: CASSELAGGTDTQYF; DNA: TGTGCCAGCAGCGAACTAGCGGGGGGAACCGATACGCAGTATTTT
D: TRBD2; J: TRBJ2-1; size: .; V: TRBV25-1; CDR3: CASSARAGGDEQFF; DNA: TGTGCCAGCAGTGCCCGTGCGGGGGGGGATGAGCAGTTCTTC
D: TRBD2; J: TRBJ2-1; size: .; V: TRBV27; CDR3: CASKAGGSFNEQFF; DNA: TGTGCCAGCAAGGCGGGGGGCTCATTTAATGAGCAGTTCTTC
D: .; J: TRBJ2-3; size: .; V: TRBV18; CDR3: CASSGTTSRVSDTQYF; DNA: TGTGCCAGCTCAGGAACCACTAGCCGGGTCTCAGATACGCAGTATTTT
D: TRBD1; J: TRBJ1-2; size: .; V: TRBV2; CDR3: CASSGAGGLFYGYTF; DNA: TGTGCCAGCAGTGGGGCAGGGGGTCTATTCTATGGCTACACCTTC
D: TRBD1; J: TRBJ2-7; size: .; V: TRBV27; CDR3: CASRSGTDSYEQYF; DNA: TGTGCCAGCAGGTCCGGGACAGACTCCTACGAGCAGTACTTC
D: .; J: TRBJ1-5; size: .; V: TRBV10-2; CDR3: CASSPGPNQPQHF; DNA: TGCGCCAGCAGCCCAGGGCCTAATCAGCCCCAGCATTTT
D: .; J: TRBJ1-1; size: .; V: TRBV6-1; CDR3: CASSEEGGVGKAFF; DNA: TGTGCCAGCAGTGAAGAGGGGGGGGTGGGAAAAGCTTTCTTT
D: .; J: TRBJ1-3; size: .; V: TRBV12-5; CDR3: CASGLQVIGNTIYF; DNA: TGTGCTAGTGGTTTGCAGGTGATCGGAAACACCATATATTTT
D: TRBD1; J: TRBJ1-2; size: .; V: TRBV9; CDR3: CASSVTAVQGIYGYTF; DNA: TGTGCCAGCAGCGTAACGGCCGTACAGGGGATCTATGGCTACACCTTC
D: .; J: TRBJ1-1; size: few; V: TRBV2; CDR3: CASSEVREAFF; DNA: TGTGCCAGCAGTGAGGTGAGGGAAGCTTTCTTT
D: .; J: TRBJ2-6; size: .; V: TRBV6-1; CDR3: CASSELEFLASGANVLTF; DNA: TGTGCCAGCAGTGAGTTGGAGTTCTTAGCTTCTGGGGCCAACGTCCTGACTTTC
D: .; J: TRBJ2-7; size: .; V: TRBV6-5; CDR3: CASSGGTYEQYF; DNA: TGTGCCAGCAGCGGGGGAACCTACGAGCAGTACTTC
D: TRBD2; J: TRBJ2-1; size: .; V: TRBV30; CDR3: CAWSRRSGRAGNEQFF; DNA: TGTGCCTGGAGTAGGCGTAGCGGGAGAGCGGGAAATGAGCAGTTCTTC